This T cell receptor beta chain was captured in a study of CD8 T cells in Susac syndrome (dated by TCRdb to between 2018 and 2021). With respect to the entire study: Repertoire sequencing was used to test whether CD8+ T cell activation and differentiation in Susac syndrome was antigen driven. What the study reported, not specific to this receptor: The study acknowledged that relatively few individuals were included in the TCR sequencing and HLA analysis.

High-throughput TCR beta sequencing profiled peripheral blood CD8+ and CD4+ T cells from healthy donors, Susac syndrome patients and multiple sclerosis patients. Multiple sclerosis controls were treatment-naive patients with stable or active relapsing-remitting disease fulfilling revised McDonald criteria. CD8+ TEMRA cells were enriched by FACS, while bulk CD8+ and CD4+ T cells were purified by magnetic negative isolation. Blood was collected in EDTA tubes and processed within 24 hours, with PBMCs isolated through density gradient centrifugation. PBMCs intended for TCR sequencing were cryopreserved in liquid nitrogen and were subsequently thawed in a 37 degrees C water bath. Purity of sorted or isolated CD4+, CD8+ and CD8+ TEMRA cells was at least 90%. For this clonotype: What this receptor recognizes is not known. One base away there is no much larger clone; base qualities are not given.

RNA was extracted with the RNeasy kit and roughly 0.5 to 1 ug was reverse transcribed using random hexamers. The immunoSEQ multiplex PCR assay, which covers 54 Vbeta and 13 Jbeta segments, was used to amplify TCR beta CDR3 regions. To correct PCR amplification bias, a synthetic template baseline was used for both primer optimization and computational correction. As for the original processing: Only productive sequences were kept, with reads annotated to V, D and J genes according to IMGT and analyzed in immunoSEQ Analyzer. Clonality was calculated as one minus the Shannon entropy normalized by log2 of the number of productive unique sequences. Public and private clones were assessed among the 100 most prevalent clones of each patient and control. Clones were defined as Susac-specific when absent from the healthy and MS cohorts, from approximately 1,100 published viral clones and from other ImmuneACCESS disease sequences. TCRdb applied fastp at Q25 and MiXCR to the public reads, then kept only in-frame beta chains. Rows merge per CDR3 protein into single entries with the most common DNA and genes. These V and J calls are TCRdb output, not the study's own analysis. For this sample the table gives 250,000 to 350,000 distinct CDR3 sequences, of which around 92% were detected only once. The ten largest clonotypes hold roughly 0.059% of the sample.

Relative to germline, V is 2 bases shorter and J is 1 base shorter, with 6 bases between their ends. Sequences DFQATT (CDR1) and SNEGSKA (CDR2) are obtained from the germline V gene (reference sequence). Taken from cysteine to phenylalanine, the CDR3 has 12 residues. Only the CDR3 part of the read is kept: 36 bases, read in frame from the first base. Source material: CD4+ T cells from PBMCs. This clonotype originated in a human donor with multiple sclerosis. The V and J segments used are TRBV20-1 and TRBJ2-7, with no confident D gene call. The CDR3 is CSARTTSYEQYF. The sequenced DNA is TGCAGTGCTAGAACCACTTCCTACGAGCAGTACTTC.